These 32 T cell receptor beta chains came from one sample sequenced in a study of shared clonotypes between healthy human individuals (dated by TCRdb to about 2020). Library construction relied on the immunoSEQ multiplex PCR assay. In its TCRdb copy, this immuneACCESS table keeps in-frame sequences only and misses some clones. Where compared with another copy, unresolved V genes explain less than half of these, and the others have no known cause. Across this sample there are roughly 2,300,000 clones, with less than 95% seen only once. Jointly, the top ten make up around 0.35% of the sample. The sequenced sample was naive CD4+ T cells from PBMCs. Reading the label with the study, this specimen's cell subset or site is: CD45RA+ positively selected. The receptors originated from a man in his late teens or twenties in good health. Some clones in this sample may be carry-over from other donors' samples.

For this clone: Distinct nucleotide sequences in the sample also encode this CDR3. This chain uses TRBV5-1 with TRBJ2-5; 8 bases fit TRBD1. The CDR3 extends over 13 amino acids. Germline CDR1 and CDR2: SGHRS and YFSETQ. V was clipped by 6 bases and J by 1 base; unmatched bases: 2. The CDR3 DNA reads as TGCGCCAGCACTGGACAGGGCCAAGAGACCCAGTACTTC. Its protein is CASTGQGQETQYF.

V is TRBV28 and J is TRBJ1-2, with 11 bases fitting TRBD1. The V gene end was trimmed by 4 bases and the J gene end by 8 bases; junction bases not matched to a gene: 6. CDR1 and CDR2 from the germline V gene are MDHEN and SYDVKM. CDR3 length: 14 residues. CDR3 DNA: TGTGCCAGCAGTTACGGACAGGGGGCGCGAGGCTACACCTTC. It specifies CASSYGQGARGYTF.

The table lists this clone with a count of one. J is TRBJ2-7 and V is TRBV6-5, with D tentatively TRBD2 (6 bases). CDR3 length equals 14 residues. V dropped 4 bases and J dropped 4 bases, with 14 bases sitting between them. The germline gives CDR1 MNHEY, CDR2 SVGAGI. The CDR3 protein is CASSLGGFGYEQYF. CDR3 nucleotides: TGTGCCAGCAGTTTGGGGGGATTTGGATACGAGCAGTACTTC.

This chain links TRBV5-1 with TRBJ2-7; unclear D gene. Per germline, CDR1 SGHRS and CDR2 YFSETQ. The CDR3 sequence is 14 residues long. V was pared by 5 bases and J by 1 base, with 13 bases between. For the CDR3, the DNA is TGCGCCAGCAGAGGCGCTTGGAGTTCCTACGAGCAGTACTTC. This gives the protein CASRGAWSSYEQYF.

The gene calls are TRBV5-6 and TRBJ2-7, with D possibly TRBD1 on 5 matching bases. V lost 0 bases, J lost 3 bases, and 7 bases lay in between. The CDR3 is 13 amino acids. CDR1 is SGHDT, CDR2 YYEEEE, per germline. Written as DNA, the CDR3 is TGTGCCAGCAGCTTGGAGCAGGGCTACGAGCAGTACTTC. Protein product: CASSLEQGYEQYF.

This sequence joins TRBV6-5 and TRBJ2-5; D is unresolved. Trimming took 5 bases from V and 4 from J, leaving 17 bases between them. The CDR3 spans 15 residues. Germline CDR1 MNHEY, CDR2 SVGAGI. CDR3 amino acids: CASSRSVGGRETQYF. DNA for the CDR3: TGTGCCAGCAGTCGGTCGGTGGGCGGCCGAGAGACCCAGTACTTC.

The chain employs TRBV11-2 and TRBJ1-3, with D perhaps matching TRBD1 (5 bases). The CDR3 totals 12 residues. CDR1 and CDR2 from the germline V gene are SGHAT and FQNNGV. V dropped 5 bases and J dropped 12 bases, with 14 bases sitting between them. For the CDR3, the DNA is TGTGCCAGCAGCCACCCGGGACCGAGCATATATTTT. Protein product: CASSHPGPSIYF.

The chain employs TRBV6-1 and TRBJ1-5, with D unresolved. Germline CDR1 reads MNHNS; CDR2 reads SASEGT. V lost 7 bases, J lost 1 base, and 11 bases lay in between. CDR3 length: 14 amino acids. The CDR3 sequence: CASIPVYSNQPQHF. CDR3 DNA sequence: TGTGCCAGCATTCCCGTATACAGCAATCAGCCCCAGCATTTT.

The DNA of the CDR3 is TGTGCCTTGCCGGGGTGGGAGTCCTCTGGAAACACCATATATTTT. Encoded protein: CALPGWESSGNTIYF. The rearrangement uses TRBV30 and TRBJ1-3; no reliable D call. Trimming removed 7 bases at V and 0 bases at J, with 16 bases between. CDR3 length equals 15 residues. Germline CDR1 and CDR2: GTSNPN and SVGIG (reference sequence).

This chain's CDR3 is CASSLVGQGANTEAFF. CDR3 nucleotides: TGTGCCAGCAGTTTAGTAGGGCAGGGGGCTAACACTGAAGCTTTCTTT. The chain recombines TRBV27 with TRBJ1-1; 8 positions agree with TRBD1. The CDR3 totals 16 residues. Germline trimming cut 2 bases from V and 2 bases from J; bases unmatched to any gene: 7. Per the germline V gene, CDR1 is MNHEY and CDR2 is SMNVEV (reference sequence).

The chain is built from TRBV27 and TRBJ1-2; weak D call: TRBD1 (6 bases). The V and J ends lost 6 bases and 4 bases respectively, with 15 bases between them. This CDR3 is built from 14 residues. The germline V gene has CDR1 MNHEY and CDR2 SMNVEV (reference sequence). The CDR3 is CASSQGSAGYGYTF. The DNA for the CDR3 is TGTGCCAGCAGCCAGGGGTCCGCGGGCTATGGCTACACCTTC.

CDR3 DNA: TGTGCCAGCAGTGCGACAGCCTCCTCTGGAAACACCATATATTTT. Amino acid sequence: CASSATASSGNTIYF. The V call is TRBV6-5, the J call TRBJ1-3; possibly TRBD1 for D (5 bases). Germline assignment: CDR1 MNHEY and CDR2 SVGAGI. The length of the CDR3 is 15 residues. The germline V and J ends were trimmed by 5 bases and 0 bases, with 11 bases remaining between them.

In regard to this clone: Other DNA variants within this sample encode the same CDR3. This rearrangement joins TRBV7-2 to TRBJ1-1, with D uncertain. The CDR3 contains 12 residues. V was shortened by 2 bases and J by 2 bases, with 3 bases between the two germline ends. CDR1 and CDR2 from the germline V gene are SGHTA and FQGNSA. This CDR3 is CASSLKNTEAFF. CDR3 in DNA: TGTGCCAGCAGCTTAAAAAACACTGAAGCTTTCTTT. The full variable domain, rest sourced from reference TRBV7-2 and TRBJ1-1, is GAGVSQSPSNKVTEKGKDVELRCDPISGHTALYWYRQSLGQGLEFLIYFQGNSAPDKSGLPSDRFSAERTGGSVSTLTIQRTQQEDSAVYLCASSLKNTEAFFGQGTRLTVV.

The CDR3 here is CASSETVVRAGGNTIYF. DNA for the CDR3: TGTGCCAGCAGTGAAACCGTCGTCCGGGCGGGGGGAAACACCATATATTTT. The rearrangement uses TRBV6-1 and TRBJ1-3; D is ambiguous. V was trimmed by 2 bases and J by 4 bases, leaving 18 bases between them. Germline CDR1 MNHNS, CDR2 SASEGT. The CDR3 is 17 residues long.

This clone appeared once. The V call is TRBV11-2, the J call TRBJ1-1; a possible D gene is TRBD1 (5 bases). The CDR3 covers 14 residues. Germline lookup yields CDR1 SGHAT and CDR2 FQNNGV. V lost 0 bases, J lost 8 bases, and 13 bases lay in between. In nucleotides, the CDR3 is TGTGCCAGCAGCTTAGAATACGCCGACAGCGAAGCTTTCTTT. Translating gives CASSLEYADSEAFF.

The genes are TRBV28 and TRBJ2-6, with a possible D match to TRBD2 (7 bases). Per germline, CDR1 MDHEN and CDR2 SYDVKM. V dropped 5 bases and J dropped 0 bases, with 29 bases sitting between them. CDR3 length: 22 amino acids. CDR3 nucleotide sequence: TGTGCCAGCAGTACCAATGGCGGGGGCTGGTTAGCGGCAGGCTCTGGGGCCAACGTCCTGACTTTC. It translates to CASSTNGGGWLAAGSGANVLTF.

CDR3 sequence: CASSYGTVSYEQYF. CDR3 DNA sequence: TGCGCCAGCAGCTACGGGACAGTTTCCTACGAGCAGTACTTC. The J gene is TRBJ2-7, the V gene TRBV5-1; 7 positions agree with TRBD1. Looked up from germline, CDR1 is SGHRS and CDR2 is YFSETQ. The CDR3 contains 14 residues. Trimming at V came to 3 bases and at J to 1 base, leaving 4 bases not matched to a gene.

J is TRBJ2-1 and V is TRBV10-2, with a possible D match to TRBD2 (6 bases). Deletions cut 6 bases from V and 0 bases from J, with 12 bases between. The CDR3 sequence is 15 residues long. Germline CDR1 is WSHSY and CDR2 is SAAADI. CDR3 sequence: CASRDYQLSYNEQFF. The CDR3 coding sequence is TGCGCCAGCAGGGACTACCAACTCTCCTACAATGAGCAGTTCTTC.

The chain's CDR3 is CASQRQGADEQYF. The CDR3 nucleotides are TGCGCCAGCCAACGACAGGGGGCGGACGAGCAGTACTTC. The V gene is TRBV5-1, the J gene TRBJ2-7, with 10 bases that match TRBD1. The germline V gene encodes CDR1 SGHRS and CDR2 YFSETQ. CDR3 length: 13 residues. The trim removed 7 bases at V and 5 bases at J, leaving 6 bases unmatched.

J is TRBJ2-7 and V is TRBV28; D perhaps matches TRBD2 (6 bases). CDR3 length: 12 residues. Trimming took off 6 bases at V and 3 bases at J, with 9 bases between the two ends. Per the germline V gene, CDR1 is MDHEN and CDR2 is SYDVKM. The CDR3 DNA reads as TGTGCCAGCAGGTCGGGGGTCTACGAGCAGTACTTC. Its translation: CASRSGVYEQYF. Together with reference TRBV28 and TRBJ2-7, the CDR3 gives the full variable domain: DVKVTQSSRYLVKRTGEKVFLECVQDMDHENMFWYRQDPGLGLRLIYFSYDVKMKEKGDIPEGYSVSREKKERFSLILESASTNQTSMYLCASRSGVYEQYFGPGTRLTVT.

The J gene is TRBJ2-1, the V gene TRBV5-4; D gene unclear. Per germline, CDR1 SGHNT and CDR2 YYREEE (reference sequence). The V gene lost 1 base and the J gene lost 1 base, with 9 bases spanning the gap. The CDR3 totals 15 residues. CDR3 nucleotides: TGTGCCAGCAGCTTGATGGGCAGGTCCTACAATGAGCAGTTCTTC. Residues: CASSLMGRSYNEQFF.

The CDR3 loop reads CASSPGGPYEQYF. CDR3 coding DNA: TGTGCCAGCAGCCCCGGGGGCCCCTACGAGCAGTACTTC. The chain employs TRBV6-4 and TRBJ2-7, with D possibly called TRBD1 or TRBD2 (6 bases each). The CDR3 is 13 amino acids. Germline V lookup: CDR1 MRHNA, CDR2 SNTAGT. Between the trimmed V and J ends, which lost 6 bases and 2 bases, there was a span of 11 bases.

This clone showed up just once. V is TRBV14 and J is TRBJ2-5; a weak D match, TRBD1 (5 bases). Looked up from germline, CDR1 is SGHDN and CDR2 is FVKESK. Trimming cost V 4 bases and J 1 base, with 16 bases left between them. The CDR3 length is 16 residues. The CDR3 DNA reads TGTGCCAGCAGCCCACTACAAATAGGGGCCCAAGAGACCCAGTACTTC. It yields the protein CASSPLQIGAQETQYF. The full variable domain, with the rest looked up from reference TRBV14 and TRBJ2-5, is EAGVTQFPSHSVIEKGQTVTLRCDPISGHDNLYWYRRVMGKEIKFLLHFVKESKQDESGMPNNRFLAERTGGTYSTLKVQPAELEDSGVYFCASSPLQIGAQETQYFGPGTRLLVL.

The rearrangement uses TRBV5-6 and TRBJ2-2; tentative D call: TRBD2 (6 bases). V was trimmed by 1 base and J by 6 bases, leaving 10 bases between them. Germline V gene data show CDR1 as SGHDT and CDR2 as YYEEEE. This CDR3 comprises 14 residues. The CDR3 DNA follows: TGTGCCAGCAGCTTGTATCGGGACTCCGGGGAGCTGTTTTTT. Protein product: CASSLYRDSGELFF.

The chain links TRBV28 to TRBJ2-7; D may be TRBD2 (6 bases). The CDR3 totals 19 residues. The germline V gene has CDR1 MDHEN and CDR2 SYDVKM. Deletions cut 3 bases from V and 3 bases from J, with 27 bases between. The CDR3: CASSFVARAGAGSDYEQYF. DNA for the CDR3: TGTGCCAGCAGTTTCGTGGCCCGTGCTGGAGCCGGGAGCGACTACGAGCAGTACTTC.

This chain connects TRBV4-1 to TRBJ2-5; tentative D call: TRBD2 (6 bases). The CDR3 totals 14 residues. Germline lookup yields CDR1 MGHRA and CDR2 YSYEKL. V was pared by 4 bases and J by 1 base, with 10 bases between. The CDR3 DNA is TGCGCCAGCAGCCGAGGACTAAGCCAAGAGACCCAGTACTTC. This translates into CASSRGLSQETQYF.

The chain is built from TRBV19 and TRBJ2-3, with no clear D. The V gene lost 4 bases and the J gene lost 3 bases, with 11 bases spanning the gap. Per the germline V gene, CDR1 is LNHDA and CDR2 is SQIVND (reference sequence). The length of the CDR3 is 14 residues. CDR3 loop: CASSKPSRTDTQYF. DNA of the CDR3: TGTGCCAGTAGTAAGCCCAGTAGGACAGATACGCAGTATTTT.

The rearrangement uses TRBV5-4 and TRBJ1-1; D possibly corresponds to TRBD1 (5 bases). V gave up 0 bases and J gave up 0 bases, with 9 bases separating them. The CDR3 runs 15 residues. CDR1 is SGHNT, CDR2 YYREEE, per germline (reference sequence). CDR3 in amino acids: CASSLAGFMNTEAFF. DNA of the CDR3: TGTGCCAGCAGCTTGGCAGGGTTCATGAACACTGAAGCTTTCTTT.

V is TRBV28 and J is TRBJ2-1; D is possibly TRBD1 or TRBD2 (5 bases each). Between the trimmed V and J ends, which lost 6 bases and 4 bases, there was a span of 22 bases. Looked up from germline, CDR1 is MDHEN and CDR2 is SYDVKM. The CDR3 is 17 residues long. CDR3 protein: CASSPNSGQLSYNEQFF. CDR3 sequence (DNA): TGTGCCAGCAGCCCCAACTCGGGGCAGTTAAGTTACAATGAGCAGTTCTTC.

The V and J genes are TRBV7-6 and TRBJ2-2; 16 nucleotides align to TRBD2. The CDR3 has 19 amino acids. J gave up 4 bases and V 5 bases, and 10 bases lay outside the gene matches. The germline gives CDR1 SGHVS, CDR2 FNYEAQ. DNA of the CDR3: TGTGCCAGCAGCCTCGGGACTAGCGGGAGGGCCGGGAGCACCGGGGAGCTGTTTTTT. The encoded protein is CASSLGTSGRAGSTGELFF.

This chain connects TRBV6-6 to TRBJ1-1, with D perhaps matching TRBD1 (6 bases). CDR3 length: 11 residues. Germline CDR1 reads MNHNY; CDR2 reads SVGAGI (reference sequence). The V end was cut by 7 bases, the J end by 3 bases, with 6 bases between. The CDR3 protein is CASTGDTEAFF. The CDR3 DNA reads TGTGCCAGCACAGGGGACACTGAAGCTTTCTTT.

The rearrangement joins TRBV9 to TRBJ1-5; D remains ambiguous. This CDR3 contains 13 residues. Per germline, CDR1 SGDLS and CDR2 YYNGEE. The V and J ends lost 4 bases and 3 bases respectively, with 8 bases between them. Here the CDR3 reads CASSPDPNQPQHF. The CDR3 DNA is TGTGCCAGCAGCCCCGACCCCAATCAGCCCCAGCATTTT.